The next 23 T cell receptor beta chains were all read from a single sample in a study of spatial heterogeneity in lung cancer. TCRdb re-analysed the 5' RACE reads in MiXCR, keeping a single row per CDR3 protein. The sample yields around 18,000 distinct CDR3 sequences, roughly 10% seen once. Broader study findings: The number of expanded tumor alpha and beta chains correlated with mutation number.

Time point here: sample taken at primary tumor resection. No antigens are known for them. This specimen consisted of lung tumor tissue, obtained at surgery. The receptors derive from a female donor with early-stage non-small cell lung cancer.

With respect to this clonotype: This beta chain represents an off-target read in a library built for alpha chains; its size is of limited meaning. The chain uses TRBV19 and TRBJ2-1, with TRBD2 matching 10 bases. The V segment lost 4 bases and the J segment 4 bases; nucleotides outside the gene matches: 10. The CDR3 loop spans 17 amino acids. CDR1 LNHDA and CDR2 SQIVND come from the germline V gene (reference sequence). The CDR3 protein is CASSTPLLAGIYNEQFF. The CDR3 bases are TGTGCCAGTAGTACTCCCCTACTAGCGGGGATTTACAATGAGCAGTTCTTC.

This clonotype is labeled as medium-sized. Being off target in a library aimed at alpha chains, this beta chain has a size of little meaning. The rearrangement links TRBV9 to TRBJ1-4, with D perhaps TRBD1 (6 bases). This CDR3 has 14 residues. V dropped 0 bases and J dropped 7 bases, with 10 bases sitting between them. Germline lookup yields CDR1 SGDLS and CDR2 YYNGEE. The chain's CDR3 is CASSVDGGAEKLFF. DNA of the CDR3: TGTGCCAGCAGCGTAGACGGGGGCGCTGAAAAACTGTTTTTT.

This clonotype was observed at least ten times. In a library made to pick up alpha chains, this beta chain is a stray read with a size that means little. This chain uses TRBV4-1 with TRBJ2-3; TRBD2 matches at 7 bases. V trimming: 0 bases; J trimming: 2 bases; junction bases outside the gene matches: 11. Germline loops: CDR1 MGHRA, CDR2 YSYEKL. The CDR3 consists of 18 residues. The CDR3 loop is CASSQEGGRGSITDTQYF. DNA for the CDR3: TGCGCCAGCAGCCAAGAAGGTGGGCGGGGGAGCATCACAGATACGCAGTATTTT.

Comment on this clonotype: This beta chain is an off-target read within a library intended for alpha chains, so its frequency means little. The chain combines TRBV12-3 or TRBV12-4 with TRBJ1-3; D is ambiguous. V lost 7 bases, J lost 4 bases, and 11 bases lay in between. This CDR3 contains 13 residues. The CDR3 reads CASTTQSGNTIYF. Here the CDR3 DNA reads TGTGCCAGCACTACTCAGTCGGGAAACACCATATATTTT.

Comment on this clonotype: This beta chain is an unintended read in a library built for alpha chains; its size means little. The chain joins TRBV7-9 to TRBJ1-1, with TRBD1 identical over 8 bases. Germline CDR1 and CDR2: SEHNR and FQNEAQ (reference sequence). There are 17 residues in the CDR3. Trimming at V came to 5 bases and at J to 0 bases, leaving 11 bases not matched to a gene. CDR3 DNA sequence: TGTGCCAGCAGCCCGCGGACAGGGAATAACATGAACACTGAAGCTTTCTTT. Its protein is CASSPRTGNNMNTEAFF.

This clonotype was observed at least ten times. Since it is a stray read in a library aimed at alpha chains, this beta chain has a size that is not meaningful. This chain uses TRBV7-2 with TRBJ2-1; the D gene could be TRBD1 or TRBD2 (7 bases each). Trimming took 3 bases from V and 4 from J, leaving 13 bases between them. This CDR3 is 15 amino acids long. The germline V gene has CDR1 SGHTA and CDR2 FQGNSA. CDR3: CASSFRQGGYNEQFF. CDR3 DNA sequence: TGTGCCAGCAGCTTCAGACAGGGAGGGTACAATGAGCAGTTCTTC.

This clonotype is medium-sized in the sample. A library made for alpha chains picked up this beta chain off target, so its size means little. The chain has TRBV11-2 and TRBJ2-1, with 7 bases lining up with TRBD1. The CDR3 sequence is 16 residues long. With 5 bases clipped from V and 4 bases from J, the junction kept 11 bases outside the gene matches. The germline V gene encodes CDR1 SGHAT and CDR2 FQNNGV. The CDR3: CASSADKGALYNEQFF. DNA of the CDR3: TGTGCCAGCAGCGCCGACAAGGGGGCTCTATACAATGAGCAGTTCTTC.

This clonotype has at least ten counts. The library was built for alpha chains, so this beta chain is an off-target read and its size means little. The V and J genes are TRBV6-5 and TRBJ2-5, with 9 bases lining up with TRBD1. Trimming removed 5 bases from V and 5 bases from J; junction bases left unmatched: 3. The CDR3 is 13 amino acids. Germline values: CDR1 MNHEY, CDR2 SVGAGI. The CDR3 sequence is CASSRDRGETQYF. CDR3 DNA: TGTGCCAGCAGTAGAGACAGGGGGGAGACCCAGTACTTC.

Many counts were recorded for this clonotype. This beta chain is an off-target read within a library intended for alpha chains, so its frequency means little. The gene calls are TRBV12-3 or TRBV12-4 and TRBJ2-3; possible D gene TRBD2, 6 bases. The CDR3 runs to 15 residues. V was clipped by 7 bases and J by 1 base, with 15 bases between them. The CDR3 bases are TGTGCCAGCATTTCGGGACTCCGGCGCACAGATACGCAGTATTTT. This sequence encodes CASISGLRRTDTQYF.

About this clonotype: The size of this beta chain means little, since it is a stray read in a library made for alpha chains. CDR3 sequence reads: CASSPLAGGYRGGYTF. The CDR3 bases are TGTGCCAGCAGCCCACTCGCAGGGGGCTATCGCGGGGGCTACACCTTC. This chain joins TRBV28 and TRBJ1-2; TRBD1 matches at 8 bases. Germline values: CDR1 MDHEN, CDR2 SYDVKM. CDR3 length: 16 amino acids. V shed 6 bases, J shed 8 bases, and the junction held 17 bases outside the gene matches.

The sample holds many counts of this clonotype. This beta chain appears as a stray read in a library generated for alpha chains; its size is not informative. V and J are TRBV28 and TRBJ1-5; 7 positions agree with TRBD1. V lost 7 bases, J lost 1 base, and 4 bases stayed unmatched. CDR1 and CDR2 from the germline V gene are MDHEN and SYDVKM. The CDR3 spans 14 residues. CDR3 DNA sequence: TGTGCCAGCATAGGGACAGAGAGCAATCAGCCCCAGCATTTT. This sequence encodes CASIGTESNQPQHF.

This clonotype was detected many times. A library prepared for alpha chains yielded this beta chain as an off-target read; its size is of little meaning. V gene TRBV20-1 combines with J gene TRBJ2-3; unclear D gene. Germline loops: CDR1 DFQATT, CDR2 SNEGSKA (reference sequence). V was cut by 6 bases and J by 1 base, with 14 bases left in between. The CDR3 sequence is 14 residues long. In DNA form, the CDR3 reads TGCAGTGCCCCACCCCAGCGCGGCACAGATACGCAGTATTTT. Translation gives CSAPPQRGTDTQYF.

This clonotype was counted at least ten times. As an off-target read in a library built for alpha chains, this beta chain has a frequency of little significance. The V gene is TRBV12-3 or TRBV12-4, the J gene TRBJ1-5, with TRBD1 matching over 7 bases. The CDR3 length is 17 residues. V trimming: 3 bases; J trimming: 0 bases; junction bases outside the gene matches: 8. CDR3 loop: CASSFAPDRYSNQPQHF. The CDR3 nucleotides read TGTGCCAGCAGTTTCGCCCCGGACAGGTATAGCAATCAGCCCCAGCATTTT.

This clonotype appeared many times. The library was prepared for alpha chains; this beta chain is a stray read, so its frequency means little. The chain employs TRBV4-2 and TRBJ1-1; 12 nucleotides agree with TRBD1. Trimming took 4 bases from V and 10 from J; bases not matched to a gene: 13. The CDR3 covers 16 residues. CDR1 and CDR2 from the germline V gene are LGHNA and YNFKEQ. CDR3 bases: TGTGCCAGCAGCCGGGAGGGCTCCGGGACAGGGGGCAGAGCTTTCTTT. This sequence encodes CASSREGSGTGGRAFF.

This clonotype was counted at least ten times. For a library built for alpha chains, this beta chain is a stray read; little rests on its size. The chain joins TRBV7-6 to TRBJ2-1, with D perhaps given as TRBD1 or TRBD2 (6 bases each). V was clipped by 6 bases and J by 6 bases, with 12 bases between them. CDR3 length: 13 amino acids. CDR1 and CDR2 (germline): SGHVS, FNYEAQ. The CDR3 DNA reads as TGTGCCAGCAGTAAGGGGGGTCTCAATGAGCAGTTCTTC. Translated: CASSKGGLNEQFF.

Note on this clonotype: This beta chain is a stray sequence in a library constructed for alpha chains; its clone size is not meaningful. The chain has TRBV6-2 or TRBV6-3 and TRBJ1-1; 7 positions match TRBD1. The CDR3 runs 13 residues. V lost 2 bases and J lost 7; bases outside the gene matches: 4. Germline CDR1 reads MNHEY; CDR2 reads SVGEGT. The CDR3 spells CASSYPGQVEAFF. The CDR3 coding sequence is TGTGCCAGCAGTTACCCCGGACAGGTTGAAGCTTTCTTT.

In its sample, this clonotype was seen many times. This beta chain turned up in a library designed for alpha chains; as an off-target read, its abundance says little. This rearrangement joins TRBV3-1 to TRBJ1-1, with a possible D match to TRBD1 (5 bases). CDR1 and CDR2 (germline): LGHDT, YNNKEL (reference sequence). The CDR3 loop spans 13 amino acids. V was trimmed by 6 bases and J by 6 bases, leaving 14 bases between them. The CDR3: CASSGDGGPEAFF. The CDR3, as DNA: TGTGCCAGCAGTGGGGACGGGGGTCCTGAAGCTTTCTTT. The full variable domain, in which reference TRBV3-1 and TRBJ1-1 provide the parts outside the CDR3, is DTAVSQTPKYLVTQMGNDKSIKCEQNLGHDTMYWYKQDSKKFLKIMFSYNNKELIINETVPNRFSPKSPDKAHLNLHINSLELGDSAVYFCASSGDGGPEAFFGQGTRLTVV.

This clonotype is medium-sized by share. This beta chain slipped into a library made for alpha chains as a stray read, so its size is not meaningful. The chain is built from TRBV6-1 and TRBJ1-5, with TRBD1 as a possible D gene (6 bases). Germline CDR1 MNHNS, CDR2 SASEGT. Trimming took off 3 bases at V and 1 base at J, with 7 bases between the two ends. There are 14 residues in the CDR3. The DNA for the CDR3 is TGTGCCAGCAGTGACAGGGGAAGCAATCAGCCCCAGCATTTT. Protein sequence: CASSDRGSNQPQHF.

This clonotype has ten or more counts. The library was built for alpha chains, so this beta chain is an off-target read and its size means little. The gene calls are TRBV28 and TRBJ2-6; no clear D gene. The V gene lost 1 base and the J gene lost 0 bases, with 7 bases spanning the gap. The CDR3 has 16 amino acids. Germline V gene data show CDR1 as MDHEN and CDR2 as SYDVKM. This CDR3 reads CASSLSARSGANVLTF. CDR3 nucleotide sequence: TGTGCCAGCAGTTTATCCGCCCGCTCTGGGGCCAACGTCCTGACTTTC.

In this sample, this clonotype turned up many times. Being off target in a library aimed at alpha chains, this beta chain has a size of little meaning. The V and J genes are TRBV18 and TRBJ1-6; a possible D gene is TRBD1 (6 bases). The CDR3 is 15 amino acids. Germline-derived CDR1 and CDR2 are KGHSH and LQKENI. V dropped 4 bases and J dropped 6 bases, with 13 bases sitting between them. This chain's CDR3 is CASSQSTGLNSPLHF. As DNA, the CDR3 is TGTGCCAGCTCACAATCGACAGGTCTTAATTCACCCCTCCACTTT.

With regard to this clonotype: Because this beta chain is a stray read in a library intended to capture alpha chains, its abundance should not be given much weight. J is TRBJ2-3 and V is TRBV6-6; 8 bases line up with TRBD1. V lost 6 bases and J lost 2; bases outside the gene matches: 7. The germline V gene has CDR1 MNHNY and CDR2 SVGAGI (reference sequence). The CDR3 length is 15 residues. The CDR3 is CASRPSTGATDTQYF. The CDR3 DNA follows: TGTGCCAGCAGGCCCTCGACAGGGGCCACAGATACGCAGTATTTT.

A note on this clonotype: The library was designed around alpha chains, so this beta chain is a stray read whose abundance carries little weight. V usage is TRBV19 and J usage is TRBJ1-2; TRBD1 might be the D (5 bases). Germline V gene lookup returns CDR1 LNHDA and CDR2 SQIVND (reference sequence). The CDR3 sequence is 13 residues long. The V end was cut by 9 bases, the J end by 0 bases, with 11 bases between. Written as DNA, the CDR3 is TGTGCCAGCCTATCGACAGCTAACTATGGCTACACCTTC. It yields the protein CASLSTANYGYTF.

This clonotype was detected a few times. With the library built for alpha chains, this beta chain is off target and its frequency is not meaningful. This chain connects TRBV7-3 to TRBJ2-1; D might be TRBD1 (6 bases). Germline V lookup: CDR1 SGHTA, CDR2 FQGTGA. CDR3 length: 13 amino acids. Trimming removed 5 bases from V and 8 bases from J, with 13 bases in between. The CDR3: CASSPIGGHEQFF. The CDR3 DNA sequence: TGTGCCAGCAGCCCTATAGGGGGTCATGAGCAGTTCTTC.